A selection of T cell receptor beta chains follows, all from one sample in a study of PD-L1 blockade in urothelial cancer. The data were produced by immunoSEQ multiplex PCR, yet TCRdb's version contains in-frame clones alone and is incomplete. The repertoire holds fewer than 65,000 clones, with about 86% as singletons. Material: PBMCs, obtained around atezolizumab (anti-PD-L1) treatment. Receptors originate from a man aged 70-80 years with urothelial cancer. Both conserved end residues are part of each CDR3. The order of the fields is clone size, V gene, J gene, D gene, CDR3 protein, CDR3 DNA. The D gene is left open where the match is weak. Clone size is stated in some rows and not others, as once, few, many or a class when expanded.

clone size: .
V gene: TRBV7-9
J gene: TRBJ1-2
D gene: .
CDR3 protein: CASSLGLRGSYGYTF
CDR3 DNA: TGTGCCAGCAGCTTAGGCCTCCGGGGAAGCTATGGCTACACCTTC

clone size: many
V gene: TRBV19
J gene: TRBJ1-1
D gene: .
CDR3 protein: CASSIWAGENTEAFF
CDR3 DNA: TGTGCCAGTAGTATATGGGCAGGGGAGAACACTGAAGCTTTCTTT

clone size: .
V gene: TRBV9
J gene: TRBJ2-3
D gene: TRBD1
CDR3 protein: CASSAPGQGSFTDTQYF
CDR3 DNA: TGTGCCAGCAGCGCGCCCGGACAGGGGTCCTTCACAGATACGCAGTATTTT

clone size: .
V gene: TRBV28
J gene: TRBJ2-7
D gene: TRBD2
CDR3 protein: CASSQIPGLAGTYEQYF
CDR3 DNA: TGTGCCAGCAGTCAAATTCCGGGACTAGCGGGCACCTACGAGCAGTACTTC

clone size: .
V gene: TRBV6-6
J gene: TRBJ2-1
D gene: .
CDR3 protein: CASSYSEGGQFF
CDR3 DNA: TGTGCCAGCAGTTACTCGGAGGGAGGGCAGTTCTTC

clone size: few
V gene: TRBV19
J gene: TRBJ1-2
D gene: TRBD1
CDR3 protein: CASSFPGQGIDGYTF
CDR3 DNA: TGTGCCAGTAGTTTTCCGGGACAGGGGATTGATGGCTACACCTTC

clone size: .
V gene: TRBV5-6
J gene: TRBJ2-5
D gene: .
CDR3 protein: CASSSKETQYF
CDR3 DNA: TGTGCCAGCAGCTCAAAAGAGACCCAGTACTTC

clone size: .
V gene: TRBV5-4
J gene: TRBJ2-1
D gene: .
CDR3 protein: CASSLAELNEQFF
CDR3 DNA: TGTGCCAGCAGCTTGGCGGAGCTCAATGAGCAGTTCTTC

clone size: .
V gene: TRBV9
J gene: TRBJ2-1
D gene: TRBD2
CDR3 protein: CASSVTSGVYNEQFF
CDR3 DNA: TGTGCCAGCAGCGTAACTAGCGGGGTTTACAATGAGCAGTTCTTC

clone size: .
V gene: TRBV19
J gene: TRBJ1-5
D gene: .
CDR3 protein: CASSIEAGRQPQHF
CDR3 DNA: TGTGCCAGTAGTATAGAGGCCGGGAGGCAGCCCCAGCATTTT

clone size: .
V gene: TRBV6-5
J gene: TRBJ1-1
D gene: .
CDR3 protein: CASSLQYDTEAFF
CDR3 DNA: TGTGCCAGCAGTCTTCAGTACGACACTGAAGCTTTCTTT

clone size: few
V gene: TRBV18
J gene: TRBJ1-1
D gene: .
CDR3 protein: CASSPGVRGFEAFF
CDR3 DNA: TGTGCCAGCTCACCAGGGGTTCGGGGATTTGAAGCTTTCTTT

clone size: .
V gene: TRBV29-1
J gene: TRBJ2-5
D gene: .
CDR3 protein: CSVGLNQETQYF
CDR3 DNA: TGCAGCGTTGGACTGAACCAAGAGACCCAGTACTTC

clone size: once
V gene: TRBV6-1
J gene: TRBJ1-5
D gene: .
CDR3 protein: CASSARDTDQPQHF
CDR3 DNA: TGTGCCAGCAGTGCCCGGGACACTGATCAGCCCCAGCATTTT

clone size: .
V gene: TRBV4-1
J gene: TRBJ2-7
D gene: .
CDR3 protein: CASSQDPSRFEQYF
CDR3 DNA: TGCGCCAGCAGCCAAGATCCTTCTCGGTTCGAGCAGTACTTC

clone size: .
V gene: TRBV5-1
J gene: TRBJ1-2
D gene: .
CDR3 protein: CASSPQQVSGYTF
CDR3 DNA: TGCGCCAGCAGCCCGCAACAGGTCTCCGGCTACACCTTC

clone size: .
V gene: TRBV4-3
J gene: TRBJ1-5
D gene: .
CDR3 protein: CASSQVAGDGQPQHF
CDR3 DNA: TGCGCCAGCAGCCAAGTCGCAGGGGATGGCCAGCCCCAGCATTTT

clone size: once
V gene: TRBV29-1
J gene: TRBJ2-1
D gene: .
CDR3 protein: CSVKKAASYNEQFF
CDR3 DNA: TGCAGCGTTAAGAAGGCGGCCTCCTACAATGAGCAGTTCTTC

clone size: once
V gene: TRBV5-1
J gene: TRBJ2-1
D gene: .
CDR3 protein: CASSLVGTRGIYNEQFF
CDR3 DNA: TGCGCCAGCAGCTTGGTCGGTACACGGGGGATCTACAATGAGCAGTTCTTC

clone size: once
V gene: TRBV7-2
J gene: TRBJ1-2
D gene: .
CDR3 protein: CASSLYRDGYTF
CDR3 DNA: TGTGCCAGCAGCTTATACCGAGATGGCTACACCTTC

clone size: .
V gene: TRBV30
J gene: TRBJ2-7
D gene: .
CDR3 protein: CAWSVRRSSYEQYF
CDR3 DNA: TGTGCCTGGAGTGTACGAAGGAGCTCCTACGAGCAGTACTTC

clone size: .
V gene: TRBV9
J gene: TRBJ1-2
D gene: TRBD1
CDR3 protein: CASSPGQGPYGYTF
CDR3 DNA: TGTGCCAGCAGCCCGGGACAGGGACCCTATGGCTACACCTTC

clone size: .
V gene: TRBV6-1
J gene: TRBJ2-5
D gene: TRBD2
CDR3 protein: CASRPSGSVETQYF
CDR3 DNA: TGTGCCAGCAGGCCTAGCGGGAGTGTGGAGACCCAGTACTTC